These 3 T cell receptor beta chains were sequenced from one sample in a study of T cells after yellow fever vaccination. TCRdb recomputed calls from the 5' RACE reads with MiXCR, one row per CDR3 protein. The sample yields roughly 520,000 distinct CDR3 sequences, roughly a fifth seen once. Sequenced here: PBMCs, sampled approximately 22 days after the first yellow fever vaccination. The receptors stem from a man younger than 35 who received the YFV17D yellow fever vaccine.

The V gene is TRBV6-1, the J gene TRBJ1-3, with D possibly TRBD1 on 5 matching bases. Germline CDR1 MNHNS, CDR2 SASEGT. Trimming removed 5 bases at V and 7 bases at J, with 15 bases between. The CDR3 totals 14 residues. The CDR3 sequence is CASSLSRAWNTIYF. In nucleotides, the CDR3 is TGTGCCAGCAGTCTGTCCAGGGCTTGGAACACCATATATTTT.

The chain employs TRBV29-1 and TRBJ2-1; D gene unclear. Germline CDR1 is SQVTM and CDR2 is ANQGSEA. The CDR3 runs to 12 residues. Trimming pared 7 bases from V and 8 bases from J, leaving 15 bases between. CDR3 DNA: TGCAGCGCCAGCCGCAGTTGGGATGAGCAGTTCTTC. Its protein is CSASRSWDEQFF.

In its sample, this clonotype was seen a few times. V gene TRBV18 combines with J gene TRBJ2-5, with D perhaps assigned TRBD1 or TRBD2 (6 bases each). Germline lookup yields CDR1 KGHSH and CDR2 LQKENI. Trimming took off 5 bases at V and 6 bases at J, with 16 bases between the two ends. There are 14 residues in the CDR3. The CDR3: CASSSSGGRQTQYF. CDR3 sequence (DNA): TGTGCCAGCTCATCATCCGGGGGCAGGCAGACCCAGTACTTC.